Listed below are T cell receptor beta chains from one sample, sequenced in a study of cytomegalovirus exposure and HLA in healthy donors. Sequencing used immunoSEQ multiplex PCR; TCRdb keeps in-frame clones, though not all of them. This table has about 180,000 clones, around 80% appearing once. Sequenced material: PBMCs. These receptors came from a woman aged 25 to 39 in good health and CMV-seronegative. The conserved cysteine and the conserved F or W are not part of the CDR3 here. Fields, in order: J gene, V gene, D gene, CDR3 protein. The D gene is left open where the match is weak.

>TRBJ2-6|TRBV4-3|-
ASSQVESSSGANVLT
>TRBJ2-1|TRBV4-1|-
ASSHQTGIVSYNEQF
>TRBJ2-5|TRBV2|TRBD1
ASSVDRGRPETQY
>TRBJ1-6|TRBV7-2|-
ASSLEGGNSPLH
>TRBJ1-2|TRBV7-8|TRBD1
AIRGQLAGYT
>TRBJ1-4|TRBV2|TRBD1
ASGRQGTNEKLF
>TRBJ1-1|TRBV9|-
ASSVGVSTEAF
>TRBJ2-3|TRBV5-4|-
ASSDPRSTDTQY
>TRBJ1-4|TRBV27|-
ASSLGSGQGRGKLF
>TRBJ1-4|TRBV5-1|-
ASSLQPGQTNEKLF